This TCR beta chain is from a study of blood T cell repertoires in COVID-19. Study context: Italy, Spain and the United States were the sources of the convalescent and acute COVID-19 samples. T cells, B-cell-depleted T cells, or PBMCs provided the cDNA or gDNA that served as material.

Authors' methods: Amplification of reference gene primers provided the estimated nucleated cell counts. Produced via immunoSEQ multiplex PCR; TCRdb's table is partial and in-frame only. The V and J calls and clone size were taken over from that table, and D and trimming were inferred from the DNA. The sample lists 230,000 or so clones, under 90% occurring once. With V trimmed by 5 bases and J by 6 bases, 8 bases remained unmatched. The CDR3 contains 16 residues. In germline, CDR1 is MNHEY, CDR2 SMNVEV (reference sequence). The sample taken for sequencing was peripheral blood. The V call is TRBV27, the J call TRBJ1-6; 9 bases fit TRBD1. The sequence derives from a man aged 25 to 45 with active or convalescent COVID-19. The chain's CDR3 is CASSPPGQGPNSPLHF. The CDR3 DNA sequence: TGTGCCAGCAGTCCCCCGGGACAGGGCCCTAATTCACCCCTCCACTTT.